This T cell receptor beta chain was found in a study of blood T cell repertoires in COVID-19. The CDR3 contains 16 residues. V gave up 3 bases and J gave up 2 bases, with 13 bases separating them. Germline assignment: CDR1 MGHRA and CDR2 YSYEKL. The protocol was immunoSEQ multiplex PCR, while the TCRdb copy is restricted to in-frame clones and leaves out a portion. The sample consists of about 370,000 clones, around 90% of them appearing once. The material sequenced was peripheral blood. The clonotype was recovered from a woman aged 30 to 39 with COVID-19, enrolled during active disease. The chain uses TRBV4-1 and TRBJ2-2, with D perhaps TRBD2 (6 bases). The CDR3 DNA follows: TGCGCCAGCAGCCACTCGAGACTAGGCAACACCGGGGAGCTGTTTTTT. It yields the protein CASSHSRLGNTGELFF.